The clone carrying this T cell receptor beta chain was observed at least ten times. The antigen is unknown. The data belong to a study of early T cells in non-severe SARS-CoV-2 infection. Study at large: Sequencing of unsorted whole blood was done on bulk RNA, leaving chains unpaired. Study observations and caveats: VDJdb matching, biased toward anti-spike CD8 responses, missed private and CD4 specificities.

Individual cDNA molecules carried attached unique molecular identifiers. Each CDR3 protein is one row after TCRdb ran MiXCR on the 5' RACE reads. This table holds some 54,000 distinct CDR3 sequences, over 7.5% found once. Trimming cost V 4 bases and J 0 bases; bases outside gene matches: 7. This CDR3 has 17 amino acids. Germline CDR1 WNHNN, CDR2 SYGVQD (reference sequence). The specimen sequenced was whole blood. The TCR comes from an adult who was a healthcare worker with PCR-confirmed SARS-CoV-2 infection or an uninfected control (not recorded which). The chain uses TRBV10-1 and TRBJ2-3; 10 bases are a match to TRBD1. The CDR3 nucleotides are TGCGCCAGCAGTGGCGGCCCGGGACAGGGGAGCACAGATACGCAGTATTTT. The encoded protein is CASSGGPGQGSTDTQYF.